This TCR beta chain appears in the sequencing data of a study of cytomegalovirus exposure and HLA in healthy donors (dated by TCRdb to about 2017). Regarding the research as a whole: An earlier analysis of approximately 640 of the donors reported 250 to 350 Gb of sequence data and 100 million to 140 million unique TCR beta sequences from some 180 million T cells. Approximately 310 gigabases of sequencing data and tens of millions of unique TCR sequences were included in an early release covering 550 to 800 HLA-typed donors. Among the roughly 430 genotyped donors, around 81% belonged to the genetic ancestry cluster associated with self-reported Caucasian donors. The study aimed to test whether cataloging public T cell receptors could reveal signatures of past pathogen exposure. The study used immunosequencing to profile the T cell repertoires of around 600 subjects and linked those repertoires to cytomegalovirus serostatus. In addition to the first cohort of approximately 670 subjects, a separate validation cohort of 120 different subjects was used. High-throughput TCR immunosequencing, statistical association of individual TCRs with disease status, and machine learning were combined to predict cytomegalovirus infection status. A later analysis re-analyzed previously published TCR beta repertoires from roughly 690 donors and added high-resolution HLA genotyping to study TCR occurrence patterns. The later analysis used no new phenotypic data to find candidate immune exposures, relying instead on TCR beta sequences and their occurrence across donors. To decide whether each TCR beta V gene segment behaved as functional or pseudogenic, an earlier analysis of 587 of the donors relied on high-throughput TCR beta sequencing. Donor age, sex, ethnicity and CMV serostatus were collected together with the repertoire data. A later genetic analysis took genome-wide SNP genotypes for about three fifths of the 666 donors and used that subset as a discovery cohort. Every repertoire in the discovery cohort had been generated on one and the same sequencing platform. Both class I and class II loci were covered by HLA typing, at four-digit resolution. Typing coverage differed by locus: A, B, C, DRB1 and DQB1 were typed in roughly 620-630 donors, DQA1 in 522, DPA1 in approximately 600, and DPB1 in around 440. Because of strong linkage in the cohort, a few DR-DQ haplotypes were treated as single units for association and clustering. Among 300 to 500 genotyped donors of the cohort, an average of approximately 240,000 unique TCR beta nucleotide sequences was sequenced per donor, of which about 18% were non-productive.

This clone was seen only a few times. Its antigen is currently not known. No much larger clone exists at a distance of one base, and base qualities are not known. In total, just over 650 healthy bone marrow donors made up the cohort. All cohort members were sampled while nominally healthy, although unrecorded immune exposures were likely present. The donor was CMV seronegative and was included in the group of a few hundred seronegative cohort members. Every donor gave a peripheral blood sample, and the peripheral blood mononuclear cells from that sample were used for TCR beta sequencing. The Qiagen DNeasy Blood Extraction Kit was used to extract genomic DNA from the blood cell samples. What the authors observed across the whole study: According to a later analysis, most CMV-associated TCR beta chains appeared to be HLA-restricted, and the HLA associations seemed to be driven largely by CMV exposure. The cohort was sequenced for TCR beta chains only, and without alpha or paired-chain data the features that could be detected were limited. In a later analysis, several top co-occurrence clusters were reported to appear linked to parvovirus B19, influenza, CMV and Epstein-Barr virus. A further reported finding was that TCR beta sequences accurately predicted the HLA-A and HLA-B alleles for most subjects in the first cohort. In both the original and validation cohorts, the classifier was reported to diagnose cytomegalovirus status with high specificity and sensitivity. In vitro tests confirmed that three of the cytomegalovirus-associated TCR beta chains recognize cytomegalovirus antigens. The 87-base-pair reads could not distinguish some IMGT-functional V segments, including TRBV6-2 and TRBV6-3, so those segments were excluded. A later analysis found that TCR association rates varied across HLA loci, with DRB1 alleles showing the most associated TCRs and HLA-C alleles the fewest. According to a later genetic analysis, donors in an Asian-associated ancestry cluster had fewer N-insertions in productive TCRs than the approximately 650-donor mean. In a later analysis, HLA-associated TCR beta chains were found to be more clonally expanded and to have lower generation probabilities than equally common non-associated chains. A cluster of highly shared sequence variants was judged likely to be a technical artifact of the sequencing pipeline. In a later analysis, some 18,000 TCR beta sequences were associated with specific HLA alleles at a false discovery rate of 0.05. Most TCR sequences were seen in very few donors, while some public TCRs were found in many individuals. Linkage disequilibrium might explain the correlated functional status among segregating V segments, but an unknown experimental factor could not be ruled out. The presence/absence analyses assumed that sequencing depth was roughly uniform across donors, and that assumption may not be true. Immune exposure information for the cohort was limited to CMV serostatus. In a later genetic analysis, a missense DCLRE1C variant was associated with V-gene and J-gene trimming of TCR beta chains, and the association was replicated in an independent cohort. When HLA alleles, especially DR and DQ, strongly co-occurred, attributing TCR associations to individual alleles was difficult. HLA typing was unavailable for some donors at each locus, so association tests used only the typed subset. Around 16 rarely observed V segments, including chromosome 9 orphons, were excluded from the earlier analysis of about 600 of the donors because counts were too low. In the study, roughly 160 TCR beta chains were listed as associated with cytomegalovirus. It was suggested by the authors that the approach could potentially be generalized to other disease states and immunological phenotypes. An earlier analysis of 587 of the donors showed that most TCR beta V segments appeared in productive rearrangements either about 87% or about 30% of the time, which broadly matched IMGT annotations.

The library was produced with the immunoSEQ multiplex PCR assay. For the multiplex PCR, a mixture combining 60 forward primers for TCR Vbeta segments and 13 reverse primers for TCR Jbeta segments was used. Amplification of the CDR3 region of rearranged TCR beta genes was performed with a multiplex PCR assay on genomic DNA. Amplified TCR beta libraries were sequenced as 87-base-pair reads on the Illumina HiSeq System. The original pipeline was this. Across the 670 or so repertoires, a later analysis counted some 81 million unique TCR beta chains, about 10 million of which were shared by at least two donors. A nearest-neighbor algorithm error-corrected the raw reads and collapsed the reads into unique sequences, merging closely related sequences to remove PCR and sequencing errors. Alignment of CDR3 sequences to IMGT reference sequences was used to assign V, D and J gene segments. For a sequence to be retained, a match of at least six nucleotides to both a V gene segment and a J gene segment was required. Rearrangements were classified as productive when the CDR3 lacked stop codons and remained in frame with V and J, and all other rearrangements were classified as non-productive. CDR3 was defined according to IMGT convention as the region running from the second conserved V-encoded cysteine to the conserved J-encoded phenylalanine. The earlier analysis of 550 to 650 of the donors excluded any sequence lacking an unambiguous match to a single V gene segment. An earlier analysis of approximately 590 of the donors classified V segments as functional when productive rearrangements were above 56.7% and as segregating when the standard deviation between donors was above 5%. A statistical classification framework was developed to diagnose cytomegalovirus status using the catalog of TCR beta chain sequences. In a later analysis, TCR nucleotide sequences were compared against IMGT/GENE-DB human TR gene sequences so that V and J genes could be assigned. The TCRdist pipeline was used in a later analysis to assign CDR3 sequences and most-parsimonious VDJ recombination scenarios. In a later analysis, each TCR beta chain was defined by its CDR3 amino acid sequence together with its V-gene family, and reads lacking a unique V-gene family were excluded. In a later analysis, 500 to 700 highly shared, low-generation-probability nucleotide sequences were removed to address suspected cross-contamination and a sequencing artifact. For each public chain, a later analysis derived a clonal expansion index from normalized ranks of inferred template counts within each repertoire. In a later analysis, generation probabilities were computed using a VDJ recombination model fitted to out-of-frame rearrangements, and the results were checked against IGoR. A later analysis scored TCR-TCR, TCR-HLA and TCR-CMV co-occurrence with hypergeometric tests, applying a repertoire-size bias correction to TCR pairs. A later analysis estimated false discovery rates by permuting HLA or CMV assignments 20 times. In a later analysis, co-occurring TCRs were grouped using DBSCAN, and TCRdist sequence similarity was added for clustering within HLA-allele-positive subsets. Co-occurrence clustering excluded repertoires with fewer than 30,000 or more than 120,000 public chains, plus five with anomalous nucleotide sharing. TCRdb carries this immuneACCESS record with in-frame sequences only. Its versions omit some clonotypes, under half of them owing to an unresolved V gene in the studies checked, with the rest unexplained. The V and J calls and the clone size are those of that table, but D and trimming were determined from the DNA. The sample yields a few hundred thousand clones; approximately 83% were counted once. The ten most abundant clones make up 1.1% to 1.5% of the sample.

The trim is 7 bases for V and 8 bases for J, with a gap of 17 bases between the germline ends. The germline V gene provides CDR1 SNHLY and CDR2 FYNNEI. The CDR3 has 14 amino acids, counting the end cysteine and phenylalanine. Only the CDR3 DNA is retained, 42 bases long and in frame from the first base. The sequence joins TRBV2 to TRBJ1-4; TRBD1 is possibly the D segment (5 matching bases). The TCR sequence derives from a girl aged 10-17 years in good health and CMV-seronegative. The sequencing sample was made of PBMCs. The CDR3 reads CASKVAGKGEKLFF. The DNA sequence is TGTGCCAGCAAAGTAGCAGGGAAAGGGGAAAAACTGTTTTTT.